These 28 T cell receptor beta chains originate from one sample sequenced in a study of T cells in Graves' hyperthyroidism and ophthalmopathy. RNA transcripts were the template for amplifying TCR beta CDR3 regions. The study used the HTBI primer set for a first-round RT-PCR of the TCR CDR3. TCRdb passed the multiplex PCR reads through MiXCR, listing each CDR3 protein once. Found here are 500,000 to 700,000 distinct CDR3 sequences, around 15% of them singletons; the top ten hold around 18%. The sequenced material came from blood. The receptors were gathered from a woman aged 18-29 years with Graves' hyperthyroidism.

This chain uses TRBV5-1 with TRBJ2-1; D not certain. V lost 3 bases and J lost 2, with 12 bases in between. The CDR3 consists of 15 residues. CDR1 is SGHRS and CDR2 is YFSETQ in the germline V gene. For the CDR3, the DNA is TGCGCCAGCAGCTCGTCTGGGGTGGCCTACAATGAGCAGTTCTTC. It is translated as CASSSSGVAYNEQFF.

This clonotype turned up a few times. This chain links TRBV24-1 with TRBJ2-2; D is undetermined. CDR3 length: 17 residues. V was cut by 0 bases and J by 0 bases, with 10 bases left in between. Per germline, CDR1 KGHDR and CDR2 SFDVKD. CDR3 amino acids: CATSDLRGRSNTGELFF. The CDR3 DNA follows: TGTGCCACCAGTGATTTGCGCGGCAGATCGAACACCGGGGAGCTGTTTTTT.

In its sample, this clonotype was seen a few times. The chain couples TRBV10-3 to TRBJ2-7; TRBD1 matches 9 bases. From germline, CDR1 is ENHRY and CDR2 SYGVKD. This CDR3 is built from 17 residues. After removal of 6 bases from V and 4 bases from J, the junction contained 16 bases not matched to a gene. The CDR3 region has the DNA TGTGCCATCAGGCCGGGACAGGGAAGCTCGGCTGGGTACGAGCAGTACTTC. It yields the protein CAIRPGQGSSAGYEQYF.

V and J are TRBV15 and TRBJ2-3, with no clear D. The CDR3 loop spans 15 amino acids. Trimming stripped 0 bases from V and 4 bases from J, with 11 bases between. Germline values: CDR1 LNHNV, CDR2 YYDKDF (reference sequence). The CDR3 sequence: CATSREGIRSDTQYF. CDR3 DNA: TGTGCCACCAGCAGAGAAGGTATTAGATCAGATACGCAGTATTTT. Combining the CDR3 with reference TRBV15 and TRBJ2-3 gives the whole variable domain DAMVIQNPRYQVTQFGKPVTLSCSQTLNHNVMYWYQQKSSQAPKLLFHYYDKDFNNEADTPDNFQSRRPNTSFCFLDIRSPGLGDTAMYLCATSREGIRSDTQYFGPGTRLTVL.

Here the CDR3 reads CAISELDGARYNEQFF. The CDR3 coding sequence is TGTGCCATCAGTGAGTTGGATGGGGCTAGATACAATGAGCAGTTCTTC. V is TRBV10-3 and J is TRBJ2-1; D is perhaps TRBD1 (5 bases). Trimming pared 1 base from V and 4 bases from J, leaving 14 bases between. Germline CDR1 ENHRY, CDR2 SYGVKD. The CDR3 is made up of 16 amino acids.

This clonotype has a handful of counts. The CDR3 region has the DNA TGTGCCAGCAGCCAAGAAGGGGCAGGGCGTTCCTACGAGCAGTACTTC. Translating it yields CASSQEGAGRSYEQYF. The chain has TRBV4-2 and TRBJ2-7, with D tentatively TRBD1 (5 bases). CDR3 size: 16 residues. Looked up from germline, CDR1 is LGHNA and CDR2 is YNFKEQ. Trimming took off 0 bases at V and 1 base at J, with 13 bases between the two ends.

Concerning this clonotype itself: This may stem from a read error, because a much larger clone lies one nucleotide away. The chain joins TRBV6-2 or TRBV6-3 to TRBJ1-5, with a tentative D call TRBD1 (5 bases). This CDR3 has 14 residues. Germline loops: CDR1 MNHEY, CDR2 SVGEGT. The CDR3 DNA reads TGTGCCACCTCGGGGCGGCTGAACAATGAGCCCCAGCATTTT. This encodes CATSGRLNNEPQHF.

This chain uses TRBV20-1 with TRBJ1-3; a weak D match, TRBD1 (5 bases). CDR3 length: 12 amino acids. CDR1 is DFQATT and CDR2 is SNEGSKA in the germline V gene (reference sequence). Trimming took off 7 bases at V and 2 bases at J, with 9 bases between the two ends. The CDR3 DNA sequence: TGCAGTGTCAAGGGGCCTGGAAACACCATATATTTT. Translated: CSVKGPGNTIYF.

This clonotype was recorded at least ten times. CDR3 amino acids: CASSLGGTPETQYF. The CDR3 nucleotides are TGTGCCAGCAGCTTAGGGGGGACCCCAGAGACCCAGTACTTC. V gene TRBV13 combines with J gene TRBJ2-5; D tentatively reads TRBD1 or TRBD2 (5 bases each). Germline values: CDR1 PRHDT, CDR2 FYEKMQ (reference sequence). Between the trimmed V and J ends, which lost 0 bases and 4 bases, there was a span of 9 bases. The CDR3 runs to 14 residues.

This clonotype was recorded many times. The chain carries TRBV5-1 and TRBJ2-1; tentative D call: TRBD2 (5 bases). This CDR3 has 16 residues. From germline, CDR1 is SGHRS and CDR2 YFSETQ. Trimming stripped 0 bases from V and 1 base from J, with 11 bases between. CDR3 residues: CASSLAHGKSYNEQFF. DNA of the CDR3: TGCGCCAGCAGCTTGGCGCACGGGAAGTCCTACAATGAGCAGTTCTTC.

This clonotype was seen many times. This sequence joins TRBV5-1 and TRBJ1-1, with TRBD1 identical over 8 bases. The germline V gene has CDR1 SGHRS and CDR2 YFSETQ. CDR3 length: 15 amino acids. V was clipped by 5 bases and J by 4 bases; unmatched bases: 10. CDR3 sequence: CASSSIQGAGTEAFF. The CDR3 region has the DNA TGCGCCAGCAGTTCTATTCAGGGGGCGGGCACTGAAGCTTTCTTT.

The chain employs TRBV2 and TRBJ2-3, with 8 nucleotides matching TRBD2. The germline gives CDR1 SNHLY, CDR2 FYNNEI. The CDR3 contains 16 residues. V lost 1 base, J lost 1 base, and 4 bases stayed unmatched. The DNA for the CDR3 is TGTGCCAGCAGTGAAGGGGTAGCGGGACGCACAGATACGCAGTATTTT. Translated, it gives CASSEGVAGRTDTQYF.

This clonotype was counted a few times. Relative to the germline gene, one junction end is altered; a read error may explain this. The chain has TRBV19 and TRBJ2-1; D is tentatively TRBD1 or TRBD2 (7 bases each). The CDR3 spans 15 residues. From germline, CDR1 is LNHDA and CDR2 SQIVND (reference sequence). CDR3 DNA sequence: TGTACCAGTAGTCAGGGAGGGGGACAGTACAATGAGCAGTTCTTC. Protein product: CTSSQGGGQYNEQFF. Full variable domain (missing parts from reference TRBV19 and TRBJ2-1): DGGITQSPKYLFRKEGQNVTLSCEQNLNHDAMYWYRQDPGQGLRLIYYSQIVNDFQKGDIAEGYSVSREKKESFPLTVTSAQKNPTAFYLCTSSQGGGQYNEQFFGPGTRLTVL.

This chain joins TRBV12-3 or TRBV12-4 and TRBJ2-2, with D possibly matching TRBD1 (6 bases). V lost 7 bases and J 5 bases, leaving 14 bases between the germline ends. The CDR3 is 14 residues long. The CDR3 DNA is TGTGCCAGCAACCCTACAGGGCCTACCGGGGAGCTGTTTTTT. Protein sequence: CASNPTGPTGELFF.

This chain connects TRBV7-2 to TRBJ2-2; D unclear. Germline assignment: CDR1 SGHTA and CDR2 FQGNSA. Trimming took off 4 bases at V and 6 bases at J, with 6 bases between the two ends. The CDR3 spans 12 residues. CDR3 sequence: CASSSVAGELFF. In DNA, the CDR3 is TGTGCCAGCAGCTCGGTGGCCGGGGAGCTGTTTTTT.

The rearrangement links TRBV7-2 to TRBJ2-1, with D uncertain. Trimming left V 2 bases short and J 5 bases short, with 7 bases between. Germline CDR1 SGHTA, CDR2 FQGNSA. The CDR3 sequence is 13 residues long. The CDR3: CASSLPLDNEQFF. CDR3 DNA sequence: TGTGCCAGCAGCTTACCCCTAGACAATGAGCAGTTCTTC.

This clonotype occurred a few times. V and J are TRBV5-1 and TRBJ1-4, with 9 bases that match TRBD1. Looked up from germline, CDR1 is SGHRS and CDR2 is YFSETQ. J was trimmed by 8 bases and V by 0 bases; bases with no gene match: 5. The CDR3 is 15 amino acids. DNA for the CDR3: TGCGCCAGCAGCTTGGCCGGGACAGGGTACGAAAAACTGTTTTTT. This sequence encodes CASSLAGTGYEKLFF.

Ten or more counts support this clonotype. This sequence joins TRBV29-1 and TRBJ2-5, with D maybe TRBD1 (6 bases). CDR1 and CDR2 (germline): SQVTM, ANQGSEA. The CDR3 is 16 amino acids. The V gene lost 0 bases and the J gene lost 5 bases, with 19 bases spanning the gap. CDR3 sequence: CSVEEGDRPSPETQYF. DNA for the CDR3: TGCAGCGTTGAAGAGGGTGACAGGCCCTCCCCGGAGACCCAGTACTTC.

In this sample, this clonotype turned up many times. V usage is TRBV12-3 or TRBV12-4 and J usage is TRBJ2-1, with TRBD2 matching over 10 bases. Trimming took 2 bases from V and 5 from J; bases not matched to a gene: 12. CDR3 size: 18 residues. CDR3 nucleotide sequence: TGTGCCAGCAGTTTACTTCGGGTAGCGGGAGGCCTAAACAATGAGCAGTTCTTC. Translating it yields CASSLLRVAGGLNNEQFF.

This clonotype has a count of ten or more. The CDR3 sequence is CASKSGQENTQYF. The CDR3 DNA reads TGTGCCAGCAAATCGGGACAGGAGAATACGCAGTATTTT. The V and J genes are TRBV12-3 or TRBV12-4 and TRBJ2-3; 8 bases are a match to TRBD1. V lost 7 bases, J lost 7 bases, and 7 bases stayed unmatched. The CDR3 contains 13 residues.

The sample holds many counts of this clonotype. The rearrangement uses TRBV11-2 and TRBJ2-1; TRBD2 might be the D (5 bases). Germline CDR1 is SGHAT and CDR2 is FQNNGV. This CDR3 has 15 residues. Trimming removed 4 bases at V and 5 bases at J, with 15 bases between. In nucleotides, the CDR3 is TGTGCCAGCAGCTCCTCGGGGAGCTATAACAATGAGCAGTTCTTC. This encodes CASSSSGSYNNEQFF.

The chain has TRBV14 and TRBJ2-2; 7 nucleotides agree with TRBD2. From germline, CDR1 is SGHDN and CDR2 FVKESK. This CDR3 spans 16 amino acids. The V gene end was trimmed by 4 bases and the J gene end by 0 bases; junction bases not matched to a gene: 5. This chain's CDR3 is CASSPFAGANTGELFF. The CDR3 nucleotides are TGTGCCAGCAGCCCCTTCGCGGGGGCGAACACCGGGGAGCTGTTTTTT.

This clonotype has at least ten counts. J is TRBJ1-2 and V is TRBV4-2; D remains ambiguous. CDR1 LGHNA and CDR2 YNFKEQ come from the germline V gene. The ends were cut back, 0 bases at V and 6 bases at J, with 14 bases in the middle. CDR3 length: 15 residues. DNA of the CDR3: TGTGCCAGCAGCCAAGAATGGGAATCGCGTCATGGCTACACCTTC. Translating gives CASSQEWESRHGYTF.

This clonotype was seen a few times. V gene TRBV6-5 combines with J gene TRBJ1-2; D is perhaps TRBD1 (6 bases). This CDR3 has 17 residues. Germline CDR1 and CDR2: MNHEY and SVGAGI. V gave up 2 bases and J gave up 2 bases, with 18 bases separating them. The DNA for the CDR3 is TGTGCCAGCAGTTACGTAATCAGGGTGGGGGGCAACTATGGCTACACCTTC. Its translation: CASSYVIRVGGNYGYTF.

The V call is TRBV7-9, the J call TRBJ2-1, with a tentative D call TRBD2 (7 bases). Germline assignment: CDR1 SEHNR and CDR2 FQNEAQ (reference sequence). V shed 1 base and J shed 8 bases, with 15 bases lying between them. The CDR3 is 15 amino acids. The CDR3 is CASSLGGGKVHEQFF. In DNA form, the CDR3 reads TGTGCCAGCAGCTTAGGGGGGGGCAAGGTCCATGAGCAGTTCTTC.

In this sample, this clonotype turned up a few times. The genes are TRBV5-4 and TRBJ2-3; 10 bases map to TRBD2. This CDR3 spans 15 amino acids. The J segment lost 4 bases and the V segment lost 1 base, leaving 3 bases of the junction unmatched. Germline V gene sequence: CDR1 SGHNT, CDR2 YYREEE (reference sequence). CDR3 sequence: CASSLPSGGADTQYF. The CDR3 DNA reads TGTGCCAGCAGCTTGCCTAGCGGGGGCGCAGATACGCAGTATTTT.

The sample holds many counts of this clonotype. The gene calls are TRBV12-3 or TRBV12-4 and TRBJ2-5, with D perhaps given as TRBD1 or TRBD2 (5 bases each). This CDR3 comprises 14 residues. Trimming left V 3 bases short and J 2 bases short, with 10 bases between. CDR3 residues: CASSFGTPQETQYF. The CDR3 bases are TGTGCCAGCAGTTTTGGGACCCCACAAGAGACCCAGTACTTC.

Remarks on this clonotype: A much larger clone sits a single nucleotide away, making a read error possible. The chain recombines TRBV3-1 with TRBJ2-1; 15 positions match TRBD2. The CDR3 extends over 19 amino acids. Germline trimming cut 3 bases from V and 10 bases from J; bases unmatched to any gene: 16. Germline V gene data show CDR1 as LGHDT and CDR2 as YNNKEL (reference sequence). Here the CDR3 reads CASSHTTPGLAGGGKEQFF. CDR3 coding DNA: TGTGCCAGCAGCCATACCACCCCGGGACTAGCGGGAGGTGGGAAAGAGCAGTTCTTC.